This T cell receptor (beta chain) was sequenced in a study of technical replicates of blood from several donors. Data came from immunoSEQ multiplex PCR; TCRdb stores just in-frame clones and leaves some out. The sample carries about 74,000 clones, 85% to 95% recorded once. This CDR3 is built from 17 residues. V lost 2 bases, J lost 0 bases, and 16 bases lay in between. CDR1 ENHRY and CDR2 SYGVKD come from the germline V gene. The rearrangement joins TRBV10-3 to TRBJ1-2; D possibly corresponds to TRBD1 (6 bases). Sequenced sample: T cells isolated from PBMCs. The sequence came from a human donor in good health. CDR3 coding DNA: TGTGCCATCAGTGAGAGGCAGGGGATCGCCTCTAACTATGGCTACACCTTC. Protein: CAISERQGIASNYGYTF.